These 11 T cell receptor beta chains were sequenced from one sample in a study of shared clonotypes between healthy human individuals. Clones were read by immunoSEQ multiplex PCR, and TCRdb kept only the in-frame ones, dropping some. The table lists some 360,000 clones, 70% to 75% of them singletons. The sample comprised memory CD4+ T cells sorted from blood. Indicated subset: CD45RA-negative fraction. The receptor set was obtained from a man between 25 and 39 years old in good health.

In nucleotides, the CDR3 is TGTGCCAGCAGTACATGGGTCGCAGTGGAAGAGACCCAGTACTTC. It is translated as CASSTWVAVEETQYF. The chain couples TRBV6-1 to TRBJ2-5, with D uncertain. The germline V and J ends were trimmed by 5 bases and 3 bases, with 16 bases remaining between them. Germline values: CDR1 MNHNS, CDR2 SASEGT. CDR3 length: 15 residues.

The chain has TRBV9 and TRBJ2-1, with D possibly being TRBD2 (5 bases). V was cut by 4 bases and J by 7 bases, with 15 bases left in between. This CDR3 contains 14 residues. Germline V gene sequence: CDR1 SGDLS, CDR2 YYNGEE. Here the CDR3 reads CASSSGVSENEQFF. CDR3 nucleotide sequence: TGTGCCAGCAGCTCCGGTGTTAGCGAGAATGAGCAGTTCTTC.

This chain uses TRBV28 with TRBJ2-7; D perhaps matches TRBD2 (5 bases). The CDR3 loop spans 16 amino acids. The germline V and J ends were trimmed by 3 bases and 7 bases, with 22 bases remaining between them. CDR1 is MDHEN and CDR2 is SYDVKM in the germline V gene. The DNA of the CDR3 is TGTGCCAGCAGTTTTTTGGTCGGGAACCCTACCGGAGAGCAGTACTTC. Protein sequence: CASSFLVGNPTGEQYF.

There are a few counts of this clone. Other DNA sequences from this sample encode an identical CDR3 as well. The gene calls are TRBV7-9 and TRBJ1-3; D is undetermined. V was clipped by 5 bases and J by 7 bases, with 9 bases between them. Germline assignment: CDR1 SEHNR and CDR2 FQNEAQ (reference sequence). This CDR3 spans 12 amino acids. The CDR3 here is CASSPPGNTIYF. CDR3 DNA sequence: TGTGCCAGCAGCCCACCGGGGAACACCATATATTTT.

This clone has at least ten counts. The rearrangement joins TRBV5-4 to TRBJ1-1, with unresolved D. Germline CDR1 and CDR2: SGHNT and YYREEE (reference sequence). The V end was cut by 0 bases, the J end by 3 bases, with 9 bases between. This CDR3 spans 14 amino acids. The CDR3 DNA is TGTGCCAGCAGCTTGGGACGCGGAGACACTGAAGCTTTCTTT. Translated, it gives CASSLGRGDTEAFF.

This clone has a count of ten or more. The gene calls are TRBV5-1 and TRBJ2-7; weak D call: TRBD1 (6 bases). The V gene's germline CDR1 is SGHRS and CDR2 YFSETQ. Trimming shortened V by 2 bases and J by 5 bases, and 8 bases separated the two germline ends. The CDR3 is 12 residues long. The CDR3 protein is CASSFRGNEQYF. The CDR3 nucleotides read TGCGCCAGCAGCTTCAGGGGCAACGAGCAGTACTTC.

The chain employs TRBV14 and TRBJ1-1; 8 bases align to TRBD1. The CDR3 covers 13 residues. The germline CDR1 and CDR2 sequences are SGHDN and FVKESK. Trimming cost V 5 bases and J 4 bases; bases outside gene matches: 3. Written as DNA, the CDR3 is TGTGCCAGCAGCTTGGACAGGGCCACTGAAGCTTTCTTT. Protein sequence: CASSLDRATEAFF.

The rearrangement links TRBV4-2 to TRBJ2-7; TRBD2 matches 14 bases. V was clipped by 1 base and J by 4 bases; unmatched bases: 0. CDR1 and CDR2 (germline): LGHNA, YNFKEQ. This CDR3 spans 15 amino acids. The CDR3 spells CASSQGLAGGYEQYF. For the CDR3, the DNA is TGTGCCAGCAGCCAAGGACTAGCGGGAGGGTACGAGCAGTACTTC.

The rearrangement uses TRBV18 and TRBJ2-3; a possible D gene is TRBD1 (5 bases). In germline, CDR1 is KGHSH, CDR2 LQKENI. The CDR3 loop spans 13 amino acids. Trimming removed 5 bases from V and 4 bases from J, with 10 bases in between. CDR3 coding DNA: TGTGCCAGCTCATCAGGCAGGGCAGATACGCAGTATTTT. Translated, it gives CASSSGRADTQYF.

The chain has TRBV5-4 and TRBJ2-1, with 7 bases that match TRBD2. The germline V gene has CDR1 SGHNT and CDR2 YYREEE (reference sequence). The CDR3 totals 12 residues. V lost 9 bases and J lost 12; bases outside the gene matches: 12. The CDR3 bases are TGTGCCATCAAGGCCCGAACGGGGGGGCAGTTCTTC. Translation: CAIKARTGGQFF.

This clone was observed a single time. The chain has TRBV25-1 and TRBJ2-5; D might be TRBD2 (6 bases). Germline V CDR1 and CDR2: MGHDK, SYGVNS. Deletions cut 6 bases from V and 3 bases from J, with 11 bases between. This CDR3 is 13 amino acids long. Here the CDR3 reads CASRMGGKETQYF. CDR3 nucleotide sequence: TGTGCCAGCAGGATGGGCGGGAAAGAGACCCAGTACTTC.